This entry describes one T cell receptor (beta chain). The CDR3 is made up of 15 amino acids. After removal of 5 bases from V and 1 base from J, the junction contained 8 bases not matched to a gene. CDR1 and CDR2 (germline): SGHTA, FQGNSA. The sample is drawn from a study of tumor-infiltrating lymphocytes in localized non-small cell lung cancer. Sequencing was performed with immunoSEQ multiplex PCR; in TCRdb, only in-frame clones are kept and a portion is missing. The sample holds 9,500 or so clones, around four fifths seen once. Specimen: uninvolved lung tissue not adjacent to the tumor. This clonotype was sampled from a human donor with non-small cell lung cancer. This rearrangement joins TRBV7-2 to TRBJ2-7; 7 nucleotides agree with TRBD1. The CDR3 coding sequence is TGTGCCAGCAGCGTAAACAGGGGCCGGTCCTACGAGCAGTACTTC. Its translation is CASSVNRGRSYEQYF. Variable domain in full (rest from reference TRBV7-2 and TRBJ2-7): GAGVSQSPSNKVTEKGKDVELRCDPISGHTALYWYRQSLGQGLEFLIYFQGNSAPDKSGLPSDRFSAERTGGSVSTLTIQRTQQEDSAVYLCASSVNRGRSYEQYFGPGTRLTVT.